These 3 T cell receptor beta chains came from one sample sequenced in a study of T cell changes during pregnancy in multiple sclerosis (dated by TCRdb to between 2018 and 2020). The library was prepared using the immunoSEQ multiplex PCR assay. TCRdb obtained this table from immuneACCESS and retained in-frame rearrangements with V and J assigned. These tables miss some clones; where compared with another copy, unresolved V genes account for less than half of the shortfall, and the remainder is unexplained. In this sample the table shows 70,000 or so clones, 90% to 95% of which occur a single time. The biggest ten clones account for roughly 0.7% of the sample. The sample here was peripheral blood, taken in the third trimester of pregnancy. These TCRs come from a female donor in good health, enrolled as a control in a pregnancy study.

V and J are TRBV18 and TRBJ1-1; D possibly corresponds to TRBD1 (5 bases). The V gene lost 6 bases and the J gene lost 0 bases, with 11 bases spanning the gap. Germline loops: CDR1 KGHSH, CDR2 LQKENI. This CDR3 has 14 amino acids. CDR3 nucleotides: TGTGCCAGCTCGCAATACAGGATGAACACTGAAGCTTTCTTT. Translation gives CASSQYRMNTEAFF.

This sequence joins TRBV11-3 and TRBJ1-1, with D perhaps matching TRBD1 (6 bases). Trimming took off 2 bases at V and 6 bases at J, with 10 bases between the two ends. Germline V gives CDR1 SGHNT, CDR2 YENEEA. CDR3 length: 13 residues. CDR3 region: CASSLSGAAEAFF. As DNA, the CDR3 is TGTGCCAGCAGCTTATCAGGGGCGGCTGAAGCTTTCTTT.

The sample holds one count of this clone. This CDR3 is CASSLMGQGFNEQFF. CDR3 sequence (DNA): TGCGCCAGCAGCTTGATGGGACAGGGGTTCAATGAGCAGTTCTTC. The chain is built from TRBV5-1 and TRBJ2-1; 10 positions match TRBD1. The V gene end was trimmed by 1 base and the J gene end by 6 bases; junction bases not matched to a gene: 4. In germline, CDR1 is SGHRS, CDR2 YFSETQ. The CDR3 has 15 amino acids.